These T cell receptor beta chains were read from a single sample in a study of blood T cell repertoires in COVID-19. This table comes from immunoSEQ multiplex PCR, and its TCRdb copy is limited to in-frame clones, with some not included. The data hold some 230,000 clones, with almost 85% observed a single time. The sequencing sample was made of PBMCs or T cells enriched from blood (not recorded which). The receptors were sampled from a man aged 35 to 55 who had recovered from COVID-19. Both conserved end residues are part of each CDR3. D genes are given only for firm matches. Clone size appears in some rows only: once, few, many, or a class for an expanded clone.

abundance	v_gene	d_gene	j_gene	CDR3aa	CDR3nt
-	TRBV4-1	-	TRBJ1-1	CASSHLARAEAFF	TGCGCCAGCAGCCATCTTGCGCGAGCTGAAGCTTTCTTT
-	TRBV2	-	TRBJ1-1	CASRYRRESGTEAFF	TGTGCCAGCAGGTACCGCAGGGAAAGTGGGACTGAAGCTTTCTTT
-	TRBV29-1	-	TRBJ2-7	CSVGSYEQYF	TGCAGCGTTGGTTCATACGAGCAGTACTTC
-	TRBV11-2	-	TRBJ2-2	CASSPRQNTGELFF	TGTGCCAGCAGCCCCCGACAGAACACCGGGGAGCTGTTTTTT
-	TRBV4-3	-	TRBJ2-7	CASSQEMAGPLYEQYF	TGCGCCAGCAGCCAAGAAATGGCGGGTCCCCTCTACGAGCAGTACTTC
-	TRBV7-9	-	TRBJ1-5	CASSLSGAGQPQHF	TGTGCCAGCAGCTTATCAGGGGCAGGACAGCCCCAGCATTTT
few	TRBV15	-	TRBJ1-1	CATSRVSTDEAFF	TGTGCCACCAGCAGAGTGTCGACAGATGAAGCTTTCTTT
-	TRBV7-3	-	TRBJ2-1	CASSLTESSYNEQFF	TGTGCCAGCAGCTTAACCGAGAGTTCCTACAATGAGCAGTTCTTC
-	TRBV5-4	-	TRBJ1-2	CASSPAEILYGYTF	TGTGCCAGCAGCCCGGCGGAAATCCTGTATGGCTACACCTTC
-	TRBV7-2	TRBD1	TRBJ1-5	CASSSNGQGRRQPQHF	TGTGCCAGCAGCAGCAATGGACAGGGGAGGAGGCAGCCCCAGCATTTT
-	TRBV15	-	TRBJ1-3	CATSRGPDLSGNTIYF	TGTGCCACCAGCAGAGGTCCAGACTTATCTGGAAACACCATATATTTT